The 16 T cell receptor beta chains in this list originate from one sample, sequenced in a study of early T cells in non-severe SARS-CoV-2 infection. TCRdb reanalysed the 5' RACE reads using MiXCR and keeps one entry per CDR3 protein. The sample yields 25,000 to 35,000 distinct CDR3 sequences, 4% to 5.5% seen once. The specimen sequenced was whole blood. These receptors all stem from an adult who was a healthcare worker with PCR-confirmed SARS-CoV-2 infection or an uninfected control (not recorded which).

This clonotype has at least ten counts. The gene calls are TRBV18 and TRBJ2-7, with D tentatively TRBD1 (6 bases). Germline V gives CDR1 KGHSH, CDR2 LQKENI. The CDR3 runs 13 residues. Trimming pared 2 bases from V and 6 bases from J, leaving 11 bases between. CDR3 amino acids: CASSPAGESEQYF. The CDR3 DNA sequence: TGTGCCAGCTCACCAGCAGGGGAGAGCGAGCAGTACTTC.

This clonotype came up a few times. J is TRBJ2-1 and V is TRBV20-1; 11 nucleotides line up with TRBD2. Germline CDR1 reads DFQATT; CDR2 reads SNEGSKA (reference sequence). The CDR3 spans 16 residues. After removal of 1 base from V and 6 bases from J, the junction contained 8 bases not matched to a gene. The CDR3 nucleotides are TGCAGTGCTAGAGGTCTAGCGGGGGGTCACATCAATGAGCAGTTCTTC. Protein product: CSARGLAGGHINEQFF.

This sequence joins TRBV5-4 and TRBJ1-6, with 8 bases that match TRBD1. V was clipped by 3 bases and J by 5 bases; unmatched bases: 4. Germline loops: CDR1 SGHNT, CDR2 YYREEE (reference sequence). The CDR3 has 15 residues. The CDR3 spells CASSSRTGNNSPLHF. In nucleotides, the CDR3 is TGTGCCAGCAGCTCCCGGACAGGGAATAATTCACCCCTCCACTTT.

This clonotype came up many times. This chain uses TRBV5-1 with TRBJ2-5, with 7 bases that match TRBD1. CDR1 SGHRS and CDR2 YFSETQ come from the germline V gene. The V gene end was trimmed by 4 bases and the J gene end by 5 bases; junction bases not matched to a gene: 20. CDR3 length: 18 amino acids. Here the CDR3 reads CASSPTIRQGVGSETQYF. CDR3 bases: TGCGCCAGCAGCCCTACTATTCGGCAGGGGGTTGGTTCCGAGACCCAGTACTTC.

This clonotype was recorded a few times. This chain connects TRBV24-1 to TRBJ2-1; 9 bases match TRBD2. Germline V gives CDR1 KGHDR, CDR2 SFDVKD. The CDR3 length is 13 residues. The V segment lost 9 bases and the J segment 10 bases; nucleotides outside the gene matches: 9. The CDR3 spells CATQAGGDREQFF. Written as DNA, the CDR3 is TGTGCCACCCAAGCGGGAGGAGACCGGGAGCAGTTCTTC.

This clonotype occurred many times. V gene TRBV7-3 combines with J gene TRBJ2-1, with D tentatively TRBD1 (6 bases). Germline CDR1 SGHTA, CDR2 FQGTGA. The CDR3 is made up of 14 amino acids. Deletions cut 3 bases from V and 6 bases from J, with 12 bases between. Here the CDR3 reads CASSLGHRGNEQFF. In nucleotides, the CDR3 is TGTGCCAGCAGCTTGGGACACCGGGGCAATGAGCAGTTCTTC.

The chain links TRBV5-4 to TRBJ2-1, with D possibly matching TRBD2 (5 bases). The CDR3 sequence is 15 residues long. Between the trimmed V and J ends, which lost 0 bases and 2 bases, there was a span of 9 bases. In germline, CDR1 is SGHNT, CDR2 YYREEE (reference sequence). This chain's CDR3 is CASSLGAGAYNEQFF. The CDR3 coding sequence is TGTGCCAGCAGCTTGGGCGCCGGGGCCTACAATGAGCAGTTCTTC.

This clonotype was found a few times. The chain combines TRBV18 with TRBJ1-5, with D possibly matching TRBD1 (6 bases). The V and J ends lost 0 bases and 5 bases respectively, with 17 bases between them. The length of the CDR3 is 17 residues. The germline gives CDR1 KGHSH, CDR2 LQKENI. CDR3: CASSPPRGGLRDQPQHF. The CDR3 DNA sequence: TGTGCCAGCTCACCACCGAGGGGGGGGCTCAGGGATCAGCCCCAGCATTTT.

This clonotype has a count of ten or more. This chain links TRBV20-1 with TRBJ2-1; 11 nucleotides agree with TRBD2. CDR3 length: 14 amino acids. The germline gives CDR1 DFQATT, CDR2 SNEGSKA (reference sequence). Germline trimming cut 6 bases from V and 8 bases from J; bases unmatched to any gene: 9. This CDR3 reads CSAAIAGGPDEQFF. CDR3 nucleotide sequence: TGCAGTGCCGCTATAGCGGGGGGGCCAGATGAGCAGTTCTTC.

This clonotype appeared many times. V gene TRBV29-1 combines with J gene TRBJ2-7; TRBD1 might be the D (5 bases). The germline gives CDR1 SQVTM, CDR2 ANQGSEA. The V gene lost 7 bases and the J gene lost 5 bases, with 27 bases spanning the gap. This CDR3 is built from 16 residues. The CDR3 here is CSGRLGRAGEIDEQYF. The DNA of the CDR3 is TGCAGCGGACGTCTGGGGCGAGCCGGAGAGATCGACGAGCAGTACTTC.

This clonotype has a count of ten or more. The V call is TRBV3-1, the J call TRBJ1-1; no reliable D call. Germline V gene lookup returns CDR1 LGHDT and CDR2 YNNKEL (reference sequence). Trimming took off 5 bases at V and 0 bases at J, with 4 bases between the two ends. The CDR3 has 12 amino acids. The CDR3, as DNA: TGTGCCAGCAGCAACGTGAACACTGAAGCTTTCTTT. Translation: CASSNVNTEAFF. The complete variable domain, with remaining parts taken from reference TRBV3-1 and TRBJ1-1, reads DTAVSQTPKYLVTQMGNDKSIKCEQNLGHDTMYWYKQDSKKFLKIMFSYNNKELIINETVPNRFSPKSPDKAHLNLHINSLELGDSAVYFCASSNVNTEAFFGQGTRLTVV.

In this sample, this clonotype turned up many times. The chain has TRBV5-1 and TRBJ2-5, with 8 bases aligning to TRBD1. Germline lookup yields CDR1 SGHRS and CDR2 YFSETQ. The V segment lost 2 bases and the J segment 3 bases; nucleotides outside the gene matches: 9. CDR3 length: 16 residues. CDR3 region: CASSFGQGMGKETQYF. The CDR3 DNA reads TGCGCCAGCAGCTTCGGACAGGGAATGGGGAAAGAGACCCAGTACTTC.

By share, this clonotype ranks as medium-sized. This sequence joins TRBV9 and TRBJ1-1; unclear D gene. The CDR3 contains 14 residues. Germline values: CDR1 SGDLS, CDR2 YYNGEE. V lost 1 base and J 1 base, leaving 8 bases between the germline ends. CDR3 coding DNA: TGTGCCAGCAGCGTAAATCCGGGGAACACTGAAGCTTTCTTT. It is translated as CASSVNPGNTEAFF.

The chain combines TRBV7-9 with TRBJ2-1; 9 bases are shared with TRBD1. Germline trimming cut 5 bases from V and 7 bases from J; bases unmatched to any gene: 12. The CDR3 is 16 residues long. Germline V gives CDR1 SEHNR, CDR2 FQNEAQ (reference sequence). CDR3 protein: CASSRGTGGARNEQFF. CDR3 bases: TGTGCCAGCAGCCGCGGAACAGGGGGCGCCCGGAATGAGCAGTTCTTC.

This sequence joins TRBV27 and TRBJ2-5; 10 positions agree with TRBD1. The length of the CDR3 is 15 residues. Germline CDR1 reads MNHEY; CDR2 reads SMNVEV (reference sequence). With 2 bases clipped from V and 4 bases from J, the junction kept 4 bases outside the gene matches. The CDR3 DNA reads TGTGCCAGCAGTTTACAGACAGGGGGCACAGAGACCCAGTACTTC. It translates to CASSLQTGGTETQYF.

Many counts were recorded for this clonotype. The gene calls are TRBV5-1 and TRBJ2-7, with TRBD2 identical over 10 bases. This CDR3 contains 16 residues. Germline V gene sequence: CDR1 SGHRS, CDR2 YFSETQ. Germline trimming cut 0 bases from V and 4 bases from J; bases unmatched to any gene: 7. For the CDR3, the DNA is TGCGCCAGCAGCTTGGGGAGAGCTAGCGGGAGTTACGAGCAGTACTTC. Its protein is CASSLGRASGSYEQYF.